The sequence of this T cell receptor (beta chain) was determined in a study of blood T cell repertoires in COVID-19. The ends lost 2 bases at V and 5 bases at J; junction bases unmatched: 3. CDR1 and CDR2 (germline): MNHEY, SVGAGI. CDR3 length: 14 residues. TCRdb keeps only in-frame clones here, not all; method: immunoSEQ multiplex PCR. The sample has 100,000 to 150,000 clones, approximately 83% seen once. Sequencing was performed on peripheral blood. V and J are TRBV6-5 and TRBJ1-5; 7 bases line up with TRBD1. The sequence was obtained from an elderly man with active or convalescent COVID-19. The CDR3 DNA reads as TGTGCCAGCAGTTACGACAGGGCCGATCAGCCCCAGCATTTT. Protein: CASSYDRADQPQHF.